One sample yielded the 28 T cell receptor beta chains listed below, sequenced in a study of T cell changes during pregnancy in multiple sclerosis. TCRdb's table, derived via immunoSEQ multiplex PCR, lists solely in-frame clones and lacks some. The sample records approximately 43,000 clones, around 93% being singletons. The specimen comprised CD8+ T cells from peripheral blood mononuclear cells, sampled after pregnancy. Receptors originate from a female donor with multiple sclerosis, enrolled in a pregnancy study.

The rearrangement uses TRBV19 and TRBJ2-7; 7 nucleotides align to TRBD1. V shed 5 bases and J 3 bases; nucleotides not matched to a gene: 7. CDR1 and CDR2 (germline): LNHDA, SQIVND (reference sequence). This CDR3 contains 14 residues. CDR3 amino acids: CASSPPTGSYEQYF. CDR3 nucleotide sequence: TGTGCCAGTAGTCCTCCGACAGGGAGCTACGAGCAGTACTTC.

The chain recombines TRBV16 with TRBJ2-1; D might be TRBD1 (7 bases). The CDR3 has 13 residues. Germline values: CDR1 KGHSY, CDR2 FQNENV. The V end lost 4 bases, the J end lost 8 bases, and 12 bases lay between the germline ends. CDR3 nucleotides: TGTGCCAGCAGCCTTTCAGGGGGGTATGAGCAGTTCTTC. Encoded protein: CASSLSGGYEQFF.

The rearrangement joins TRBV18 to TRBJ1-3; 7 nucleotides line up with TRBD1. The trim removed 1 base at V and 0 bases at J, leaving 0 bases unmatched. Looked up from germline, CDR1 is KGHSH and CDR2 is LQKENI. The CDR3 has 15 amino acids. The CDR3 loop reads CASSPRDSSGNTIYF. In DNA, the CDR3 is TGTGCCAGCTCACCACGGGACAGCTCTGGAAACACCATATATTTT.

CDR3 region: CSATDTYGYTF. The CDR3 bases are TGCAGTGCTACGGACACCTATGGCTACACCTTC. The chain combines TRBV20-1 with TRBJ1-2; D is perhaps TRBD1 (5 bases). Trimming took 4 bases from V and 4 from J, leaving 7 bases between them. The germline V gene has CDR1 DFQATT and CDR2 SNEGSKA (reference sequence). CDR3 size: 11 residues.

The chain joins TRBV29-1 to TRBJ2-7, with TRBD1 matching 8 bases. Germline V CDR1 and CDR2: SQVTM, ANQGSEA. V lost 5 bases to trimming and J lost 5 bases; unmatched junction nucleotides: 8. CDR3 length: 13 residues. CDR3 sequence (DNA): TGCAGCGTTACTCCGACAGGGGAACACGAGCAGTACTTC. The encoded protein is CSVTPTGEHEQYF.

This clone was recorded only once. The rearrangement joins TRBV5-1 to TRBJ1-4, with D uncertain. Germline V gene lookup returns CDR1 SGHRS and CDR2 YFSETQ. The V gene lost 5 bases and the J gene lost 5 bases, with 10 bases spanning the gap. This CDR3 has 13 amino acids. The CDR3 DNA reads TGCGCCAGCAGGGGAGAAGAGAATGAAAAACTGTTTTTT. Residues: CASRGEENEKLFF.

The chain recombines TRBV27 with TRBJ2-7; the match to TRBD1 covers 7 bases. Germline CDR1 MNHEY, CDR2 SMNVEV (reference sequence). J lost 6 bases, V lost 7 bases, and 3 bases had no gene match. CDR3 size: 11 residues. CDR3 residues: CASKTGAEQYF. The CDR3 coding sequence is TGTGCCAGCAAAACAGGGGCCGAGCAGTACTTC.

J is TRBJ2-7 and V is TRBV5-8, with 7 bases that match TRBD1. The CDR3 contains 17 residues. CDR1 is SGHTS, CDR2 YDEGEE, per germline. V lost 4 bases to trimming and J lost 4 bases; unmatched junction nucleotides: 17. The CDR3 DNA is TGTGCCAGCAGCCGATTCGTACTAGATGACAGGGCATACGAGCAGTACTTC. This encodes CASSRFVLDDRAYEQYF.

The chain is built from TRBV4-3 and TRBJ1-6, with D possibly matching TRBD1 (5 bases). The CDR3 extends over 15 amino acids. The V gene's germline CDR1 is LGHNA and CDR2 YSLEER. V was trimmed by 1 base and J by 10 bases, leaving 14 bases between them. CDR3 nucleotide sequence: TGCGCCAGCAGCCAAGTACTGGGCAGGGAATCACCCCTCCACTTT. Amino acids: CASSQVLGRESPLHF.

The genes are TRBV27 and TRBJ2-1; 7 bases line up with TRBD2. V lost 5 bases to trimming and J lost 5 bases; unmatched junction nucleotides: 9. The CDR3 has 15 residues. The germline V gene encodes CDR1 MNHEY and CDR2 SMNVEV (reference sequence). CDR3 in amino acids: CASSPRTRLNNEQFF. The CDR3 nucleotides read TGTGCCAGCAGTCCTAGGACTAGATTGAACAATGAGCAGTTCTTC.

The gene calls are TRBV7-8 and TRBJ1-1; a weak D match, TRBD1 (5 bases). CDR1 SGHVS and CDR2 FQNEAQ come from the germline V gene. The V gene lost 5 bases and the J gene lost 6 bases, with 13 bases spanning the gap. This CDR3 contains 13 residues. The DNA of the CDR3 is TGTGCCAGCAGCGTCAGGGTATTCGCTGAAGCTTTCTTT. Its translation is CASSVRVFAEAFF.

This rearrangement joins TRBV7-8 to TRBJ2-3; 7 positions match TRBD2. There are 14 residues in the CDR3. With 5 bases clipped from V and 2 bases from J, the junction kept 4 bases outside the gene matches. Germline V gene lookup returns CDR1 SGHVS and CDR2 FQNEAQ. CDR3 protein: CASSRDYITDTQYF. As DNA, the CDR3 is TGTGCCAGCAGCCGGGACTACATCACAGATACGCAGTATTTT.

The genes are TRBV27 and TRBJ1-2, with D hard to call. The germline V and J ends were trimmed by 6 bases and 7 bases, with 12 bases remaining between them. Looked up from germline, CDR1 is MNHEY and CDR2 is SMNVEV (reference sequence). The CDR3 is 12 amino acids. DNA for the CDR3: TGTGCCAGCAGGGACTCGGGCGGTGGCTACACCTTC. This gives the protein CASRDSGGGYTF.

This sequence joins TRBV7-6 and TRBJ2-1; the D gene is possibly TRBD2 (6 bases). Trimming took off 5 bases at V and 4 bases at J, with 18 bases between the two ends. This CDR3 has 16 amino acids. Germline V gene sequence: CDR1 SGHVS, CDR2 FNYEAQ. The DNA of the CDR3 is TGTGCCAGCAGCCCATTGACCGGAGGGCCTTACAATGAGCAGTTCTTC. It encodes CASSPLTGGPYNEQFF.

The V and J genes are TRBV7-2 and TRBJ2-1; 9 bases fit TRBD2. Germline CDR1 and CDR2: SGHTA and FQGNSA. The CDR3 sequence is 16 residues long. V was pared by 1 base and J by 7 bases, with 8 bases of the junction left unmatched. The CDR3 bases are TGTGCCAGCAGCTTAGTTGGGACTAGCTGGGAAAATGAGCAGTTCTTC. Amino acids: CASSLVGTSWENEQFF.

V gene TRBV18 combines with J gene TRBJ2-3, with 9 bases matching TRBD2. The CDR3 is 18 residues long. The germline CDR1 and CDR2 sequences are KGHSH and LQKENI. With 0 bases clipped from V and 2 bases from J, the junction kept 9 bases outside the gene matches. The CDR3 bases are TGTGCCAGCTCACCACCGACGGCTAGCGGGGACCTCACAGATACGCAGTATTTT. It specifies CASSPPTASGDLTDTQYF.

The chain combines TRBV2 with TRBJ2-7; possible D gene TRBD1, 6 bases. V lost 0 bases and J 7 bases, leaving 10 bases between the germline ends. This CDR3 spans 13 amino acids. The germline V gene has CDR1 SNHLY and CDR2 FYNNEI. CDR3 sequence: CASSEAIRGEQYF. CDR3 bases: TGTGCCAGCAGTGAAGCTATTAGGGGGGAGCAGTACTTC.

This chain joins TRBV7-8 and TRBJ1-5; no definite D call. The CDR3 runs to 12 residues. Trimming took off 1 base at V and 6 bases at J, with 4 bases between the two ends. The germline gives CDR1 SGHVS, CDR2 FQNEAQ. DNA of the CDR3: TGTGCCAGCAGCTTAGAGCTTCAGCCCCAGCATTTT. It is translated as CASSLELQPQHF.

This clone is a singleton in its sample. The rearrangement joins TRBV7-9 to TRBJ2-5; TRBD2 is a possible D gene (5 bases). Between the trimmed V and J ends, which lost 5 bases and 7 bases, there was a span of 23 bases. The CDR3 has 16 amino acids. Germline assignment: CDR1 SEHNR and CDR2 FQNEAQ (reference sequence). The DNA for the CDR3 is TGTGCCAGCAGCCCTGACTCGGGAACTAGACGGGGGACCCAGTACTTC. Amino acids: CASSPDSGTRRGTQYF. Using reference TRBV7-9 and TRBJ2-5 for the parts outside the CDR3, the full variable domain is DTGVSQNPRHKITKRGQNVTFRCDPISEHNRLYWYRQTLGQGPEFLTYFQNEAQLEKSRLLSDRFSAERPKGSFSTLEIQRTEQGDSAMYLCASSPDSGTRRGTQYFGPGTRLLVL.

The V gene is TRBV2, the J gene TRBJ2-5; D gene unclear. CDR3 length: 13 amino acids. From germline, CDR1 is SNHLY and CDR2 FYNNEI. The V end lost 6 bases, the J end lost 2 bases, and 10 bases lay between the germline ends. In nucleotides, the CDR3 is TGTGCCAGCAGGGCAGTTAATCAAGAGACCCAGTACTTC. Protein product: CASRAVNQETQYF.

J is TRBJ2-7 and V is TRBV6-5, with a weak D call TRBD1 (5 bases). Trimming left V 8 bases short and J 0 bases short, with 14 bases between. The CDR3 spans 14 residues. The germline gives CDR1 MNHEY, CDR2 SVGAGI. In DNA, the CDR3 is TGTGCCAGCTCGTGGACACCCGGCTCCTACGAGCAGTACTTC. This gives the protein CASSWTPGSYEQYF.

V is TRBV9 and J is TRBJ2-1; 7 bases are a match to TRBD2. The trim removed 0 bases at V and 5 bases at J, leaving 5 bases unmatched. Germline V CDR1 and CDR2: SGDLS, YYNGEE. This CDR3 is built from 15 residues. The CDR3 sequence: CASSVGKRGNNEQFF. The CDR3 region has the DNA TGTGCCAGCAGCGTAGGTAAGCGGGGAAACAATGAGCAGTTCTTC.

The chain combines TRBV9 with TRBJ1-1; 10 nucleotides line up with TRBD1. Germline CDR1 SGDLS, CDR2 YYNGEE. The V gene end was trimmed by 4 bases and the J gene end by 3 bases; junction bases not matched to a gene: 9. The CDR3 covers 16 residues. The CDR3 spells CASSSRRDRGDTEAFF. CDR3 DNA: TGTGCCAGCAGCTCCCGCCGGGACAGGGGAGACACTGAAGCTTTCTTT.

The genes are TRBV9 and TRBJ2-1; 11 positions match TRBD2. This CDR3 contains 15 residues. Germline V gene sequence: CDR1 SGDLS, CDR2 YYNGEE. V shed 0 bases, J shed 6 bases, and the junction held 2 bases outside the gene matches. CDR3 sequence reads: CASSVGTSGGNEQFF. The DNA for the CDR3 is TGTGCCAGCAGCGTAGGAACTAGCGGGGGCAATGAGCAGTTCTTC.

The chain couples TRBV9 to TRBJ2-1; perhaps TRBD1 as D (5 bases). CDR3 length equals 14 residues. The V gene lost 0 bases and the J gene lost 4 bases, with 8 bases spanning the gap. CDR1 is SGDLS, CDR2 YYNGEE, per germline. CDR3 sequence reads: CASSVGDSYNEQFF. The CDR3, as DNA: TGTGCCAGCAGCGTAGGAGACAGTTACAATGAGCAGTTCTTC.

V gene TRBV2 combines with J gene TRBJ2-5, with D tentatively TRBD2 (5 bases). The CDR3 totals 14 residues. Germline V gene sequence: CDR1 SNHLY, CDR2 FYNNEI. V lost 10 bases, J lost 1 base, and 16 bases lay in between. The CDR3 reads CATIGSGLQETQYF. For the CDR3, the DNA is TGTGCCACCATCGGATCAGGACTCCAAGAGACCCAGTACTTC.

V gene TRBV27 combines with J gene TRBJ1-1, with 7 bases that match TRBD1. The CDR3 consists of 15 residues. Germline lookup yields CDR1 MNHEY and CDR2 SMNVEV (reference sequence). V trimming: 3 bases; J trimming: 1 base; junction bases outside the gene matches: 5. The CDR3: CASSLTRQGNTEAFF. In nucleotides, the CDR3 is TGTGCCAGCAGTTTGACGAGACAGGGGAACACTGAAGCTTTCTTT.

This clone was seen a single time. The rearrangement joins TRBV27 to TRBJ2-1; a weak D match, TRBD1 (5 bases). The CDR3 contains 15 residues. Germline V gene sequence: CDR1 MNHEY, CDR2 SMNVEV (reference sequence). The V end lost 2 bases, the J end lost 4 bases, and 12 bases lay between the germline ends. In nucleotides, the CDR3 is TGTGCCAGCAGTTTAGACAGCGTTATTTACAATGAGCAGTTCTTC. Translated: CASSLDSVIYNEQFF.